This TCR beta chain was profiled in a study of read filtering for tumor transcriptome and immune sequencing. Study-level background: Among patients, roughly 17 were male and 14 female, aged roughly 40 to 90 (mean about 66).

Whole-study results and caveats: IR-seq captured clonotypes deeper and more reliably than RNA-seq. The sorted CD138-negative fraction was a mixed bone marrow immune population, not purified T cells. Without single-read clonotypes, shared clonotype proportions correlated more between IR-seq and RNA-seq.

This clonotype was seen repeatedly, ten times or more. Antigen unknown. From 400 to 450 ng of RNA, a library with molecular barcoded alpha/delta and beta/gamma adaptors was made. TCRdb fed the reads into MiXCR, producing one record per CDR3 protein. The sample carries some 40,000 distinct CDR3 sequences, 14% recorded once. Germline assignment: CDR1 SGHRS and CDR2 YFSETQ. The CDR3 is 15 residues long. V gave up 0 bases and J gave up 0 bases, with 7 bases separating them. Sample: a population of CD138-negative cells sorted from bone marrow. The TCR comes from a donor at least 40 years old with multiple myeloma. The V gene is TRBV5-1, the J gene TRBJ2-1; D is unresolved. For the CDR3, the DNA is TGCGCCAGCAGCTTGGACCAGAACTCCTACAATGAGCAGTTCTTC. Its translation is CASSLDQNSYNEQFF.